The rows below give T cell receptor beta chains drawn from one sample of a study of blood T cells in healthy people across ages. TCRdb analysed the 5' RACE reads with MiXCR anew, one entry per CDR3 protein. The data contain approximately 690,000 distinct CDR3 sequences, about 53% of them seen just once; the ten biggest clones take up approximately 40%. Sequenced input: blood. The receptors stem from a man in his 60s in good health. CDR3s include the opening cysteine and the closing phenylalanine or tryptophan. A D gene is named only where the DNA matches it firmly. The size field is filled for only some rows; it gives once, few, many or a size class.

j_call v_call d_call clone_size cdr3_nt cdr3_aa
TRBJ2-3 TRBV27 NA NA TGTGCCAGCAGTCCTCAGACAGATACAGATACGCAGTATTTT CASSPQTDTDTQYF
TRBJ2-1 TRBV7-6 NA NA TGTGCCAGCAGCACAGACCCCCGCCTGGAGCAGTTCTTC CASSTDPRLEQFF
TRBJ1-4 TRBV14 NA NA TGTGCCAGCAGCCGGGACGGGATAAGGTTGTTTTTT CASSRDGIRLFF
TRBJ2-7 TRBV5-6 NA NA TGTGCCAGCAGCTTTCCCCGAAGCTCCTACGAGCAGTACTTC CASSFPRSSYEQYF
TRBJ1-2 TRBV29-1 NA once TGCAGCGTTGCCGACAGACCCCCTTATGGCTACACCTTC CSVADRPPYGYTF
TRBJ1-4 TRBV3-1 NA NA TGTGCCAGCAGCCGCGCCCTTTCTAATGAAAAACTGTTTTTT CASSRALSNEKLFF
TRBJ2-4 TRBV7-2 TRBD1 NA TGTGCCAGCAGCTTAGCGGGGGGACAGGGTGGGAACATTCAGTACTTC CASSLAGGQGGNIQYF
TRBJ1-2 TRBV5-1 NA NA TGCGCCAGCAGCTTGGGGGGGCCATCTAACTATGGCTACACCTTC CASSLGGPSNYGYTF
TRBJ2-1 TRBV20-1 NA few TGCAGTGCTAGGGGTCCGGTGGATGAGCAGTTCTTC CSARGPVDEQFF
TRBJ2-3 TRBV28 NA NA TGTGCCAGCAGTTCCCCGGGGCGAAGACTGGCAGATACGCAGTATTTT CASSSPGRRLADTQYF
TRBJ2-1 TRBV6-5 NA NA TGTGCCAGCAGCCCTCGGGGAGGGGGTGAGCAGTTCTTC CASSPRGGGEQFF
TRBJ2-5 TRBV4-2 NA many TGTGCCAGCAGCCAAGATCAAGGGCTCTCCCGGGAGACCCAGTACTTC CASSQDQGLSRETQYF
TRBJ2-6 TRBV6-1 NA NA TGTGCCAGCAGTGGTGAAGGACCCTGCTCTGGGGCCAACGTCCTGACTTTC CASSGEGPCSGANVLTF
TRBJ1-2 TRBV10-3 TRBD1 few TGTGCCACTCATCCGGGACAGGAGTATGGCTACACCTTC CATHPGQEYGYTF
TRBJ1-4 TRBV5-1 NA NA TGCGCCAGCAGGGGGAATACTAATGAAAAACTGTTTTTT CASRGNTNEKLFF
TRBJ2-3 TRBV4-1 TRBD1 NA TGCGCCAGCAGCCAAGATCTGGGACAGATAATCACAGATACGCAGTATTTT CASSQDLGQIITDTQYF
TRBJ2-7 TRBV5-1 NA NA TGCGCCAGCAGCTTAAGACAGTCCTACGAGCAGTACTTC CASSLRQSYEQYF
TRBJ1-1 TRBV4-1 NA NA TGCGCCAGCAGCCAAGATGGGACGGCAATGAACACTGAAGCTTTCTTT CASSQDGTAMNTEAFF
TRBJ2-5 TRBV6-1 NA NA TGTGCCAGCACGGGCAGGGCAGGAGAGACCCAGTACTTC CASTGRAGETQYF
TRBJ2-7 TRBV4-1 TRBD1 few TGCGCCAGCAGCCAAACCCGACAGGGGTACGAGCAGTACTTC CASSQTRQGYEQYF
TRBJ1-2 TRBV20-1 NA NA TGCAGTGCTAGTGCCTGGGGGGCGGCTAACTATGGCTACACCTTC CSASAWGAANYGYTF
TRBJ2-1 TRBV7-2 TRBD2 NA TGTGCCAGCAGCACCTCTAGCGGGGGGGCCGATAATGAGCAGTTCTTC CASSTSSGGADNEQFF
TRBJ2-1 TRBV6-5 NA NA TGTGCCAGCAGGAAGAATTGGAATGAGCAGTTCTTC CASRKNWNEQFF
TRBJ1-3 TRBV4-2 NA few TGTGCCAGCAGACCTTTAACGGGGGCAACTGGAAACACCATATATTTT CASRPLTGATGNTIYF
TRBJ1-2 TRBV5-1 NA NA TGCGCCAGCAGCCGGGGGGGGTTGGATGGCTACACCTTC CASSRGGLDGYTF
TRBJ2-7 TRBV6-6 TRBD2 NA TGTGCCAGCAGTGACCCTAGCGGGGGAGGCTCCTACGAGCAGTACTTC CASSDPSGGGSYEQYF
TRBJ2-7 TRBV28 TRBD2 NA TGTGCCAGCAGTTTATCAACAGGAGAAAGAAAAAGCGGGACTAGCTCCTACGAGCAGTACTTC CASSLSTGERKSGTSSYEQYF
TRBJ2-5 TRBV20-1 TRBD2 NA TGCAGTGCCAATAGCGGGGGGGCTGCAGAGACCCAGTACTTC CSANSGGAAETQYF
TRBJ2-5 TRBV10-3 TRBD2 NA TGTGCCTCGGCGAGCGGGGGGAAGGATGAGCAGTACTTC CASASGGKDEQYF
TRBJ2-1 TRBV6-5 TRBD2 few TGTGCCAGCAGTTACTTATCCCGGGGGGGCGTGTTGAATGAGCAGTTCTTC CASSYLSRGGVLNEQFF
TRBJ1-1 TRBV7-2 TRBD1 NA TGTGCCAGCAGCTTAGCGGGGACAGGGGGGGGTGAAGCTTTCTTT CASSLAGTGGGEAFF
TRBJ2-5 TRBV14 NA NA TGTGCCAGCAGCCGGTGGGTGGGTCCAGAGACCCAGTACTTC CASSRWVGPETQYF
TRBJ2-3 TRBV6-2/TRBV6-3 TRBD2 NA TGTGCCAGCAGTTACCCTCGGGGCGGGGGGACTCCGGATACGCAGTATTTT CASSYPRGGGTPDTQYF
TRBJ2-7 TRBV6-5 TRBD1 few TGTGCCAGCAGTCGGACAGGGGGCGAGCAGTACTTC CASSRTGGEQYF
TRBJ2-5 TRBV7-2 NA NA TGTGCCAGCAGCCCAGATCGGAGGCTGCAAGAGACCCAGTACTTC CASSPDRRLQETQYF
TRBJ1-6 TRBV27 NA NA TGTGCCAGCAGTTTCAAGGACAGTTTTAATTCACCCCTCCACTTT CASSFKDSFNSPLHF
TRBJ2-1 TRBV5-5 TRBD1 once TGTGCCAGCAGCCAGACAGGGGGCGCGGGAAATGAGCAGTTCTTC CASSQTGGAGNEQFF
TRBJ1-2 TRBV7-2 TRBD1 few TGTGCCAGCAGCTCCTTGGGGACAGCTAACTATGGCTACACCTTC CASSSLGTANYGYTF
TRBJ2-3 TRBV6-2/TRBV6-3 NA few TGTGCCAGCAGACAGGGCCCCCCCACAGATACGCAGTATTTT CASRQGPPTDTQYF
TRBJ1-2 TRBV5-6 NA few TGTGCCAGCAGCTCCCGCGGGAGGCCGAACTATGGCTACACCTTC CASSSRGRPNYGYTF
TRBJ2-7 TRBV7-2 NA NA TGTGCCAGCAGCTTAGATGCGGGCGGGTCAAGGGAGCAGTACTTC CASSLDAGGSREQYF
TRBJ2-1 TRBV20-1 TRBD1 NA TGCAGTGCAAGGCGCAGGGGGACCCCATCTGAGCAGTTCTTC CSARRRGTPSEQFF
TRBJ2-7 TRBV28 TRBD1 once TGTGCCAGCAGTCCACAGGGGAAGGAGCGAACCTACGAGCAGTACTTC CASSPQGKERTYEQYF
TRBJ1-4 TRBV6-2/TRBV6-3 NA NA TGTGCCAGCAGTGATTTAGGAAAACTGTTTTTT CASSDLGKLFF